Each of the 21 T cell receptor beta chains below was sequenced from the same sample in a study of cytomegalovirus exposure and HLA in healthy donors. Clones were read by immunoSEQ multiplex PCR, and TCRdb kept only the in-frame ones, dropping some. The sample includes about 220,000 clones, approximately 88% of them seen just once. Sequenced sample: PBMCs. These receptor sequences come from a woman under 40 in good health and CMV-seropositive.

The chain has TRBV19 and TRBJ2-1; no definite D call. The V end was cut by 5 bases, the J end by 7 bases, with 9 bases between. The germline CDR1 and CDR2 sequences are LNHDA and SQIVND (reference sequence). This CDR3 spans 12 amino acids. The CDR3 region is CASSPLWNEQFF. CDR3 nucleotide sequence: TGTGCCAGTAGTCCCCTCTGGAATGAGCAGTTCTTC. The full variable domain, rest sourced from reference TRBV19 and TRBJ2-1, is DGGITQSPKYLFRKEGQNVTLSCEQNLNHDAMYWYRQDPGQGLRLIYYSQIVNDFQKGDIAEGYSVSREKKESFPLTVTSAQKNPTAFYLCASSPLWNEQFFGPGTRLTVL.

This rearrangement joins TRBV30 to TRBJ2-7, with 9 bases lining up with TRBD2. Germline CDR1 reads GTSNPN; CDR2 reads SVGIG (reference sequence). The CDR3 has 13 residues. Trimming took 4 bases from V and 1 from J; bases not matched to a gene: 2. CDR3 residues: CAWKGLASYEQYF. The CDR3 DNA follows: TGTGCCTGGAAGGGACTAGCTTCCTACGAGCAGTACTTC.

The chain has TRBV30 and TRBJ1-1, with a weak D call TRBD1 (6 bases). CDR3 length: 14 amino acids. The V end lost 2 bases, the J end lost 4 bases, and 14 bases lay between the germline ends. In germline, CDR1 is GTSNPN, CDR2 SVGIG (reference sequence). CDR3 region: CAWSQGRGGTEAFF. CDR3 nucleotide sequence: TGTGCCTGGAGTCAAGGCAGGGGTGGCACTGAAGCTTTCTTT.

The chain carries TRBV4-2 and TRBJ2-2, with 11 bases aligning to TRBD1. CDR1 is LGHNA and CDR2 is YNFKEQ in the germline V gene. The CDR3 length is 18 residues. J lost 0 bases, V lost 3 bases, and 6 bases had no gene match. CDR3 amino acids: CASSHGPGQGANTGELFF. DNA of the CDR3: TGTGCCAGCAGCCACGGTCCGGGACAGGGGGCGAACACCGGGGAGCTGTTTTTT.

V usage is TRBV29-1 and J usage is TRBJ2-7; the match to TRBD1 covers 7 bases. CDR3 length: 13 amino acids. V trimming: 6 bases; J trimming: 4 bases; junction bases outside the gene matches: 9. Germline lookup yields CDR1 SQVTM and CDR2 ANQGSEA. The CDR3 DNA follows: TGCAGCGTAGCCGGGACAGACATATACGAGCAGTACTTC. It yields the protein CSVAGTDIYEQYF.

The V and J genes are TRBV9 and TRBJ2-3; D could derive from TRBD1 or TRBD2 (6 bases each). Germline CDR1 reads SGDLS; CDR2 reads YYNGEE. Trimming stripped 3 bases from V and 4 bases from J, with 15 bases between. This CDR3 spans 15 amino acids. The CDR3 nucleotides read TGTGCCAGCAGCGAAGGGGGGTTAAGGGCAGATACGCAGTATTTT. This encodes CASSEGGLRADTQYF. The entire variable domain, with the rest obtained from reference TRBV9 and TRBJ2-3, is as follows: DSGVTQTPKHLITATGQRVTLRCSPRSGDLSVYWYQQSLDQGLQFLIQYYNGEERAKGNILERFSAQQFPDLHSELNLSSLELGDSALYFCASSEGGLRADTQYFGPGTRLTVL.

The sample holds a few counts of this clone. In the same sample, other DNA sequences code for this CDR3. The genes are TRBV9 and TRBJ1-1; TRBD1 might be the D (5 bases). Trimming pared 2 bases from V and 1 base from J, leaving 6 bases between. CDR3 length equals 13 residues. The V gene's germline CDR1 is SGDLS and CDR2 YYNGEE. CDR3 in amino acids: CASSVGPNTEAFF. DNA of the CDR3: TGTGCCAGCAGCGTGGGACCGAACACTGAAGCTTTCTTT.

The gene calls are TRBV14 and TRBJ2-2; no reliable D call. The CDR3 spans 15 residues. Germline loops: CDR1 SGHDN, CDR2 FVKESK. Trimming removed 0 bases at V and 7 bases at J, with 12 bases between. The CDR3, as DNA: TGTGCCAGCAGCCAAGATCAAAAGCAGCTCGGGGAGCTGTTTTTT. It translates to CASSQDQKQLGELFF. Variable domain in full (rest from reference TRBV14 and TRBJ2-2): EAGVTQFPSHSVIEKGQTVTLRCDPISGHDNLYWYRRVMGKEIKFLLHFVKESKQDESGMPNNRFLAERTGGTYSTLKVQPAELEDSGVYFCASSQDQKQLGELFFGEGSRLTVL.

The rearrangement joins TRBV6-5 to TRBJ2-2, with D possibly being TRBD1 (6 bases). The CDR3 is 15 residues long. CDR1 MNHEY and CDR2 SVGAGI come from the germline V gene. The V end was cut by 5 bases, the J end by 6 bases, with 16 bases between. Written as DNA, the CDR3 is TGTGCCAGCAGTCAAACCACAGGGTTGGCCGGGGAGCTGTTTTTT. Its protein is CASSQTTGLAGELFF.

The rearrangement links TRBV7-2 to TRBJ2-1, with 12 bases aligning to TRBD2. Germline assignment: CDR1 SGHTA and CDR2 FQGNSA. The J segment lost 2 bases and the V segment lost 5 bases, leaving 4 bases of the junction unmatched. CDR3 length: 16 residues. DNA for the CDR3: TGTGCCAGCAGCCCCCGGACTAGCGGGACCTACAATGAGCAGTTCTTC. This sequence encodes CASSPRTSGTYNEQFF. Full variable domain (remainder filled in from reference TRBV7-2 and TRBJ2-1): GAGVSQSPSNKVTEKGKDVELRCDPISGHTALYWYRQSLGQGLEFLIYFQGNSAPDKSGLPSDRFSAERTGGSVSTLTIQRTQQEDSAVYLCASSPRTSGTYNEQFFGPGTRLTVL.

The rearrangement joins TRBV18 to TRBJ2-7; D ambiguous. The V end was cut by 7 bases, the J end by 2 bases, with 9 bases between. The germline V gene encodes CDR1 KGHSH and CDR2 LQKENI. The CDR3 has 12 residues. The CDR3 region has the DNA TGTGCCAGCTTCCCCAACACCTACGAGCAGTACTTC. It yields the protein CASFPNTYEQYF.

V is TRBV19 and J is TRBJ2-2; possible D gene TRBD1, 6 bases. Per germline, CDR1 LNHDA and CDR2 SQIVND (reference sequence). The germline V and J ends were trimmed by 7 bases and 4 bases, with 16 bases remaining between them. The CDR3 length is 15 residues. CDR3 sequence reads: CASNRGRGATGELFF. The CDR3 DNA reads TGTGCCAGTAACCGGGGCAGGGGTGCCACCGGGGAGCTGTTTTTT.

In its sample, this clone was seen a few times. V is TRBV6-1 and J is TRBJ1-4; D is unresolved. V was clipped by 11 bases and J by 7 bases, with 8 bases between them. The CDR3 runs to 10 residues. Germline lookup yields CDR1 MNHNS and CDR2 SASEGT. This CDR3 reads CAGHAEKLFF. As DNA, the CDR3 is TGTGCCGGTCACGCTGAAAAACTGTTTTTT.

In this sample, this clone turned up a few times. The chain carries TRBV5-1 and TRBJ1-3; D uncertain. Germline V gene sequence: CDR1 SGHRS, CDR2 YFSETQ. Trimming shortened V by 4 bases and J by 3 bases, and 20 bases separated the two germline ends. CDR3 size: 17 residues. The chain's CDR3 is CASSPNEGSGFGNTIYF. The CDR3 coding sequence is TGCGCCAGCAGCCCTAATGAAGGGTCGGGGTTTGGAAACACCATATATTTT.

The genes are TRBV2 and TRBJ2-5; D not resolved. Germline CDR1 SNHLY, CDR2 FYNNEI. V shed 7 bases and J shed 4 bases, with 13 bases lying between them. This CDR3 is 13 amino acids long. The CDR3 region is CASTISRRETQYF. The CDR3 DNA is TGTGCCAGCACTATATCCAGGCGAGAGACCCAGTACTTC.

The chain combines TRBV5-1 with TRBJ2-2; D is ambiguous. Per the germline V gene, CDR1 is SGHRS and CDR2 is YFSETQ. The CDR3 loop spans 12 amino acids. Trimming pared 2 bases from V and 8 bases from J, leaving 7 bases between. The CDR3 nucleotides read TGCGCCAGCAGCTTTACCGGGGGGGAGCTGTTTTTT. Amino acid sequence: CASSFTGGELFF.

The chain joins TRBV9 to TRBJ2-1, with D hard to call. The CDR3 length is 17 residues. Germline V lookup: CDR1 SGDLS, CDR2 YYNGEE. With 4 bases removed from V and 2 bases from J, the gap between germline ends came to 19 bases. The CDR3 bases are TGTGCCAGCAGCCCTCGACTTCCCACGTTCCCCTACAATGAGCAGTTCTTC. This sequence encodes CASSPRLPTFPYNEQFF.

The V gene is TRBV30, the J gene TRBJ1-1, with D possibly TRBD1 on 5 matching bases. Germline CDR1 reads GTSNPN; CDR2 reads SVGIG (reference sequence). The ends were cut back, 1 base at V and 11 bases at J, with 14 bases in the middle. The CDR3 totals 12 residues. CDR3 in amino acids: CAWSASQAVAFF. The CDR3 bases are TGTGCCTGGAGTGCCTCACAGGCGGTCGCTTTCTTT.

In DNA, the CDR3 is TGTGCCACCAAAAAGTCTAGCGGGGCAAACACAGATACGCAGTATTTT. The encoded protein is CATKKSSGANTDTQYF. V usage is TRBV10-3 and J usage is TRBJ2-3, with TRBD2 identical over 9 bases. The V and J ends lost 10 bases and 2 bases, in that order; junction bases with no gene match: 13. This CDR3 has 16 residues. Germline CDR1 is ENHRY and CDR2 is SYGVKD.

J is TRBJ1-2 and V is TRBV6-5; 10 positions agree with TRBD1. Per the germline V gene, CDR1 is MNHEY and CDR2 is SVGAGI. V lost 5 bases, J lost 5 bases, and 8 bases stayed unmatched. The CDR3 is 15 amino acids. The CDR3 DNA reads as TGTGCCAGCAGTAAAACGACAGGGGGCGGTTATGGCTACACCTTC. Translation: CASSKTTGGGYGYTF.

This chain links TRBV6-4 with TRBJ1-2, with D possibly matching TRBD1 (5 bases). Trimming took 0 bases from V and 4 from J, leaving 12 bases between them. The germline gives CDR1 MRHNA, CDR2 SNTAGT. The CDR3 has 15 amino acids. As DNA, the CDR3 is TGTGCCAGCAGTGACTCGGGGGACCTACCCTATGGCTACACCTTC. Translated: CASSDSGDLPYGYTF.